The 10 T cell receptor beta chains presented below share a single source sample, sequenced in a study of technical replicates of blood from a handful of donors. Sequencing used immunoSEQ multiplex PCR; TCRdb keeps in-frame clones, though not all of them. The data contain roughly 67,000 clones, roughly 98% of them singletons. The sequenced sample was T cells isolated from PBMCs. These receptors all come from a human donor in good health.

The chain carries TRBV10-2 and TRBJ1-2, with D possibly being TRBD1 (6 bases). The V end was cut by 0 bases, the J end by 3 bases, with 14 bases between. CDR1 WSHSY and CDR2 SAAADI come from the germline V gene. This CDR3 region has 16 residues. The CDR3 reads CASSESWGGADYGYTF. The CDR3 DNA reads TGCGCCAGCAGTGAGTCTTGGGGGGGGGCGGACTATGGCTACACCTTC.

V and J are TRBV7-2 and TRBJ1-6; tentative D call: TRBD1 (5 bases). There are 16 residues in the CDR3. Trimming removed 2 bases at V and 15 bases at J, with 23 bases between. Germline CDR1 reads SGHTA; CDR2 reads FQGNSA. CDR3 in amino acids: CASSLYGGGARGDLHF. The CDR3 nucleotides are TGTGCCAGCAGCTTATACGGTGGAGGGGCTCGGGGGGACCTCCACTTT.

The chain joins TRBV7-9 to TRBJ2-5; 11 bases align to TRBD2. The V segment lost 5 bases and the J segment 5 bases; nucleotides outside the gene matches: 4. The CDR3 length is 14 residues. Germline V gene sequence: CDR1 SEHNR, CDR2 FQNEAQ (reference sequence). The CDR3 DNA sequence: TGTGCCAGCAGCCCTAGCGGGAGGTGGGAGACCCAGTACTTC. Translated: CASSPSGRWETQYF.

V is TRBV5-1 and J is TRBJ2-3; 16 bases are shared with TRBD2. The germline gives CDR1 SGHRS, CDR2 YFSETQ. V lost 4 bases and J lost 4; bases outside the gene matches: 3. This CDR3 spans 16 amino acids. The CDR3 region has the DNA TGCGCCAGCAGCCTGGGGACTAGCGGGGGGGCAGATACGCAGTATTTT. Translated: CASSLGTSGGADTQYF.

The V call is TRBV19, the J call TRBJ1-2; possibly TRBD1 for D (6 bases). CDR1 and CDR2 from the germline V gene are LNHDA and SQIVND (reference sequence). V lost 4 bases and J lost 7, with 16 bases in between. This CDR3 region has 14 residues. The CDR3 here is CASSRVTGSGGYTF. Here the CDR3 DNA reads TGTGCCAGTAGTAGAGTAACAGGGTCGGGTGGCTACACCTTC.

V is TRBV7-9 and J is TRBJ1-1, with D hard to call. Trimming took 1 base from V and 8 from J, leaving 5 bases between them. Germline-derived CDR1 and CDR2 are SEHNR and FQNEAQ (reference sequence). The length of the CDR3 is 11 residues. CDR3 loop: CASSLEPEAFF. The CDR3 bases are TGTGCCAGCAGCTTAGAGCCCGAAGCTTTCTTT. Filled out from reference TRBV7-9 and TRBJ1-1, the complete variable domain reads DTGVSQNPRHKITKRGQNVTFRCDPISEHNRLYWYRQTLGQGPEFLTYFQNEAQLEKSRLLSDRFSAERPKGSFSTLEIQRTEQGDSAMYLCASSLEPEAFFGQGTRLTVV.

This clone was detected only once. The chain couples TRBV6-1 to TRBJ1-1, with TRBD1 as a possible D gene (5 bases). Trimming shortened V by 5 bases and J by 5 bases, and 18 bases separated the two germline ends. The CDR3 totals 15 residues. Germline values: CDR1 MNHNS, CDR2 SASEGT. In DNA form, the CDR3 reads TGTGCCAGCAGTATACGACGGGGGGTTGGGACTGAAGCTTTCTTT. Its protein product is CASSIRRGVGTEAFF.

The chain uses TRBV28 and TRBJ1-4; D gene uncertain. The CDR3 totals 16 residues. The ends were cut back, 2 bases at V and 0 bases at J, with 10 bases in the middle. Germline V lookup: CDR1 MDHEN, CDR2 SYDVKM. This chain's CDR3 is CASSLRYRPTNEKLFF. The DNA of the CDR3 is TGTGCCAGCAGTTTACGGTACAGACCAACTAATGAAAAACTGTTTTTT.

V usage is TRBV30 and J usage is TRBJ2-3, with TRBD2 matching 11 bases. The CDR3 covers 17 residues. V gave up 0 bases and J gave up 6 bases; unmatched junction bases: 11. The germline CDR1 and CDR2 sequences are GTSNPN and SVGIG (reference sequence). CDR3 sequence (DNA): TGTGCCTGGAGTGTGGGGGTTAGCGGGGGGGCGGCGGATACGCAGTATTTT. Amino acid sequence: CAWSVGVSGGAADTQYF.

V gene TRBV2 combines with J gene TRBJ2-1; 8 bases are shared with TRBD2. The germline V gene encodes CDR1 SNHLY and CDR2 FYNNEI. V lost 3 bases to trimming and J lost 3 bases; unmatched junction nucleotides: 7. The CDR3 runs to 16 residues. CDR3 sequence reads: CASSEGTRLYYNEQFF. The CDR3 DNA is TGTGCCAGCAGTGAGGGGACTAGATTGTACTACAATGAGCAGTTCTTC. Looking up the rest from reference TRBV2 and TRBJ2-1 gives the full variable domain: EPEVTQTPSHQVTQMGQEVILRCVPISNHLYFYWYRQILGQKVEFLVSFYNNEISEKSEIFDDQFSVERPDGSNFTLKIRSTKLEDSAMYFCASSEGTRLYYNEQFFGPGTRLTVL.